The 18 T cell receptor beta chains presented below share a single source sample, sequenced in a study of blood T cell repertoires in COVID-19. The assay was immunoSEQ multiplex PCR, and TCRdb's table has in-frame clones only and misses some. The table has about 210,000 clones, approximately 85% seen once. The sample comprised peripheral blood. The receptors come from a woman between 70 and 85 years old with COVID-19, enrolled during active disease.

The rearrangement uses TRBV5-6 and TRBJ2-7, with a tentative D call TRBD1 (5 bases). This CDR3 is built from 14 residues. V dropped 0 bases and J dropped 4 bases, with 11 bases sitting between them. CDR1 SGHDT and CDR2 YYEEEE come from the germline V gene. The CDR3: CASSLVGVGYEQYF. The CDR3 DNA sequence: TGTGCCAGCAGCTTGGTAGGGGTAGGGTACGAGCAGTACTTC. Looking up the rest from reference TRBV5-6 and TRBJ2-7 gives the full variable domain: DAGVTQSPTHLIKTRGQQVTLRCSPKSGHDTVSWYQQALGQGPQFIFQYYEEEERQRGNFPDRFSGHQFPNYSSELNVNALLLGDSALYLCASSLVGVGYEQYFGPGTRLTVT.

This clone turned up a few times. The rearrangement uses TRBV29-1 and TRBJ1-1; D might be TRBD1 (5 bases). The CDR3 is 16 residues long. CDR1 SQVTM and CDR2 ANQGSEA come from the germline V gene. V shed 5 bases and J shed 4 bases, with 23 bases lying between them. The CDR3 is CSVLPDGAPGGTEAFF. The CDR3 nucleotides are TGCAGCGTTCTTCCAGACGGCGCTCCGGGGGGCACTGAAGCTTTCTTT.

The V gene is TRBV24-1, the J gene TRBJ2-3; TRBD2 matches at 14 bases. CDR1 is KGHDR, CDR2 SFDVKD, per germline. V gave up 3 bases and J gave up 0 bases; unmatched junction bases: 4. The CDR3 length is 18 residues. The CDR3 DNA reads TGTGCCACCAGTGATCCCGGGACTAGCGGGGGTAGCACAGATACGCAGTATTTT. It encodes CATSDPGTSGGSTDTQYF.

J is TRBJ2-2 and V is TRBV5-4; D gene ambiguous. CDR1 SGHNT and CDR2 YYREEE come from the germline V gene (reference sequence). The V gene lost 0 bases and the J gene lost 5 bases, with 11 bases spanning the gap. The length of the CDR3 is 15 residues. The CDR3 here is CASSLAHPVTGELFF. Written as DNA, the CDR3 is TGTGCCAGCAGCTTGGCCCACCCGGTAACCGGGGAGCTGTTTTTT. The variable domain in full, completed from reference TRBV5-4 and TRBJ2-2, reads ETGVTQSPTHLIKTRGQQVTLRCSSQSGHNTVSWYQQALGQGPQFIFQYYREEENGRGNFPPRFSGLQFPNYSSELNVNALELDDSALYLCASSLAHPVTGELFFGEGSRLTVL.

This clone was found a few times. The gene calls are TRBV11-3 and TRBJ1-1, with D possibly matching TRBD1 (5 bases). Deletions cut 8 bases from V and 5 bases from J, with 18 bases between. Germline V gene sequence: CDR1 SGHNT, CDR2 YENEEA. This CDR3 spans 14 amino acids. CDR3 DNA sequence: TGTGCCAGCTCCACCGCTTGGGGCAGAACTGAAGCTTTCTTT. It yields the protein CASSTAWGRTEAFF.

This clone was found once. V is TRBV6-4 and J is TRBJ2-3; 7 nucleotides align to TRBD2. The V gene's germline CDR1 is MRHNA and CDR2 SNTAGT. V lost 7 bases, J lost 8 bases, and 12 bases stayed unmatched. The CDR3 spans 14 residues. This CDR3 reads CASKTSTLAATQYF. The CDR3 DNA reads TGTGCCAGCAAGACTAGCACCCTGGCGGCTACGCAGTATTTT.

The chain recombines TRBV7-3 with TRBJ1-2; 9 nucleotides line up with TRBD1. CDR3 length: 15 amino acids. Germline trimming cut 5 bases from V and 5 bases from J; bases unmatched to any gene: 9. Germline V gene sequence: CDR1 SGHTA, CDR2 FQGTGA. The CDR3 sequence: CASSGGTGPGYGYTF. The CDR3 bases are TGTGCCAGCAGCGGAGGGACAGGGCCAGGATATGGCTACACCTTC.

The rearrangement uses TRBV3-1 (or the pseudogene TRBV3-2) and TRBJ1-2, with D possibly matching TRBD1 (6 bases). V gave up 2 bases and J gave up 4 bases, with 11 bases separating them. The CDR3 loop spans 14 amino acids. CDR1 and CDR2 (germline): LGHDT, YNNKEL (reference sequence). The CDR3 DNA follows: TGTGCCAGCAGCCAAATAGGGGGAGTCTATGGCTACACCTTC. Encoded protein: CASSQIGGVYGYTF.

The chain is built from TRBV19 and TRBJ1-6; 7 bases are a match to TRBD1. The CDR3 has 15 amino acids. Germline CDR1 LNHDA, CDR2 SQIVND (reference sequence). V lost 8 bases, J lost 6 bases, and 10 bases stayed unmatched. The CDR3 sequence is CASQSLGGLNSPLHF. CDR3 nucleotide sequence: TGTGCCAGTCAGAGCCTAGGGGGCCTTAATTCACCCCTCCACTTT.

The gene calls are TRBV3-1 (or the pseudogene TRBV3-2) and TRBJ1-3, with D tentatively TRBD1 (6 bases). The V and J ends lost 3 bases and 0 bases respectively, with 15 bases between them. CDR1 is LGHDT and CDR2 is YNNKEL in the germline V gene (reference sequence). The CDR3 totals 17 residues. Here the CDR3 reads CASSQGGGALSGNTIYF. In DNA, the CDR3 is TGTGCCAGCAGCCAGGGAGGGGGAGCTCTCTCTGGAAACACCATATATTTT.

The rearrangement joins TRBV4-1 to TRBJ1-2; tentative D call: TRBD1 (5 bases). V lost 1 base and J lost 1, with 16 bases in between. Germline values: CDR1 MGHRA, CDR2 YSYEKL. The CDR3 spans 17 residues. The CDR3 protein is CASSQGSGDRDNYGYTF. The DNA of the CDR3 is TGCGCCAGCAGCCAAGGATCGGGAGACAGAGATAACTATGGCTACACCTTC.

The genes are TRBV5-1 and TRBJ1-1, with 8 bases identical to TRBD1. V gave up 3 bases and J gave up 5 bases; unmatched junction bases: 3. In germline, CDR1 is SGHRS, CDR2 YFSETQ. The CDR3 is 13 amino acids. CDR3 sequence reads: CASSYGQGTEAFF. CDR3 DNA: TGCGCCAGCAGCTACGGACAGGGAACTGAAGCTTTCTTT.

The chain couples TRBV19 to TRBJ1-5; TRBD1 might be the D (6 bases). Germline values: CDR1 LNHDA, CDR2 SQIVND (reference sequence). The V gene lost 8 bases and the J gene lost 2 bases, with 16 bases spanning the gap. CDR3 size: 15 residues. CDR3 loop: CASSQGMMGNQPQHF. DNA of the CDR3: TGTGCCAGTTCACAGGGAATGATGGGCAATCAGCCCCAGCATTTT. Looking up the rest from reference TRBV19 and TRBJ1-5 gives the full variable domain: DGGITQSPKYLFRKEGQNVTLSCEQNLNHDAMYWYRQDPGQGLRLIYYSQIVNDFQKGDIAEGYSVSREKKESFPLTVTSAQKNPTAFYLCASSQGMMGNQPQHFGDGTRLSIL.

The chain couples TRBV6-2 or TRBV6-3 to TRBJ2-7; no reliable D call. Germline CDR1 and CDR2: MNHEY and SVGEGT. Trimming stripped 6 bases from V and 4 bases from J, with 7 bases between. The CDR3 length is 11 residues. The chain's CDR3 is CASSKTYEQYF. The CDR3 coding sequence is TGTGCCAGCAGCAAAACTTACGAGCAGTACTTC.

This chain uses TRBV10-3 with TRBJ1-4; possibly TRBD1 for D (6 bases). The CDR3 length is 14 residues. V lost 6 bases and J 6 bases, leaving 14 bases between the germline ends. CDR1 is ENHRY, CDR2 SYGVKD, per germline. The CDR3 loop reads CAIRSGRGDEKLFF. For the CDR3, the DNA is TGTGCCATCAGATCCGGCAGGGGAGATGAAAAACTGTTTTTT.

The chain combines TRBV5-1 with TRBJ2-2, with TRBD2 matching 11 bases. V gave up 4 bases and J gave up 0 bases; unmatched junction bases: 8. The CDR3 loop spans 18 amino acids. The germline CDR1 and CDR2 sequences are SGHRS and YFSETQ. The CDR3 DNA reads TGCGCCAGCAGCAAGACTAGCGGGGCCACTCCGAACACCGGGGAGCTGTTTTTT. It yields the protein CASSKTSGATPNTGELFF.

The chain recombines TRBV19 with TRBJ1-2; 10 bases line up with TRBD1. The CDR3 sequence is 15 residues long. V dropped 6 bases and J dropped 4; count of bases not matched to a gene: 8. Germline V gene lookup returns CDR1 LNHDA and CDR2 SQIVND (reference sequence). DNA of the CDR3: TGTGCCAGTAGCGAAGAGAGGGACAGGGGCTATGGCTACACCTTC. Its translation is CASSEERDRGYGYTF.

This chain connects TRBV2 to TRBJ1-1; the match to TRBD1 covers 9 bases. Germline-derived CDR1 and CDR2 are SNHLY and FYNNEI. Losses at the gene ends were 2 bases for V and 0 bases for J; bases not matched to a gene: 7. The CDR3 has 17 amino acids. The CDR3 is CASSELKGTGLNTEAFF. The CDR3 coding sequence is TGTGCCAGCAGTGAACTCAAGGGGACAGGGCTGAACACTGAAGCTTTCTTT. Full variable domain (rest looked up from reference TRBV2 and TRBJ1-1): EPEVTQTPSHQVTQMGQEVILRCVPISNHLYFYWYRQILGQKVEFLVSFYNNEISEKSEIFDDQFSVERPDGSNFTLKIRSTKLEDSAMYFCASSELKGTGLNTEAFFGQGTRLTVV.